This is a list of T cell receptor beta chains from one sample in a study of T cell responses to AZD1222 COVID-19 vaccine. Libraries were prepared by immunoSEQ multiplex PCR; TCRdb keeps only in-frame clonotypes and omits some of them. The repertoire holds under 110,000 clones, with approximately 86% as singletons. This material consisted of peripheral blood, taken on day 0 of AZD1222 vaccination. These receptors came from an adult in good health. CDR3s include the opening cysteine and the closing phenylalanine or tryptophan. A D gene is named only where the DNA matches it firmly. Size is omitted from some rows. Given values are once, few, many or a class for expanded clones.

j_call: TRBJ2-3
clone_size: -
v_call: TRBV11-2
d_call: -
cdr3_aa: CASSPTQTGSHGDTQYF
cdr3_nt: TGTGCCAGCAGCCCTACACAAACCGGGTCCCATGGGGATACGCAGTATTTT

j_call: TRBJ1-6
clone_size: -
v_call: TRBV11-1
d_call: -
cdr3_aa: CASSLSTGLQNSPLHF
cdr3_nt: TGTGCCAGCAGCTTAAGTACAGGGCTTCAGAATTCACCCCTCCACTTT

j_call: TRBJ1-4
clone_size: -
v_call: TRBV28
d_call: -
cdr3_aa: CASSSRRGGEEKLFF
cdr3_nt: TGTGCCAGCAGTTCCCGTCGCGGGGGCGAAGAAAAACTGTTTTTT

j_call: TRBJ2-3
clone_size: -
v_call: TRBV28
d_call: -
cdr3_aa: CASSLSGRIFTDTQYF
cdr3_nt: TGTGCCAGCAGTTTAAGTGGCAGGATTTTCACAGATACGCAGTATTTT

j_call: TRBJ2-7
clone_size: -
v_call: TRBV18
d_call: -
cdr3_aa: CASSPMGRSEQYF
cdr3_nt: TGTGCCAGCTCACCCATGGGACGGTCCGAGCAGTACTTC

j_call: TRBJ1-4
clone_size: -
v_call: TRBV5-1
d_call: -
cdr3_aa: CASSLGQARPGNEKLFF
cdr3_nt: TGCGCCAGCAGCTTGGGACAAGCGAGGCCCGGGAATGAAAAACTGTTTTTT

j_call: TRBJ2-3
clone_size: few
v_call: TRBV7-3
d_call: TRBD2
cdr3_aa: CASSPTGGRASDTQYF
cdr3_nt: TGTGCCAGCAGCCCCACTGGCGGGAGGGCATCAGATACGCAGTATTTT

j_call: TRBJ1-1
clone_size: -
v_call: TRBV5-1
d_call: TRBD1
cdr3_aa: CASSLQGTTEAFF
cdr3_nt: TGCGCCAGCAGCTTACAGGGGACCACTGAAGCTTTCTTT

j_call: TRBJ2-6
clone_size: -
v_call: TRBV7-8
d_call: -
cdr3_aa: CASSSRVRTGANVLTF
cdr3_nt: TGTGCCAGCAGCTCCAGGGTACGAACTGGGGCCAACGTCCTGACTTTC

j_call: TRBJ2-5
clone_size: -
v_call: TRBV19
d_call: TRBD1
cdr3_aa: CASSSTGGRQETQYF
cdr3_nt: TGTGCCAGTAGTAGCACAGGGGGTCGCCAAGAGACCCAGTACTTC

j_call: TRBJ2-5
clone_size: -
v_call: TRBV10-3
d_call: -
cdr3_aa: CAISEPLGAGPGPQYF
cdr3_nt: TGTGCCATCAGTGAGCCCCTGGGGGCGGGACCCGGGCCCCAGTACTTC

j_call: TRBJ2-3
clone_size: -
v_call: TRBV7-3
d_call: TRBD2
cdr3_aa: CASSGGLADSTDTQYF
cdr3_nt: TGTGCCAGCAGCGGGGGACTAGCGGACAGCACAGATACGCAGTATTTT

j_call: TRBJ2-1
clone_size: -
v_call: TRBV7-9
d_call: -
cdr3_aa: CASSLSGSANEQFF
cdr3_nt: TGTGCCAGCAGCTTATCGGGTTCGGCCAATGAGCAGTTCTTC

j_call: TRBJ1-5
clone_size: -
v_call: TRBV7-9
d_call: TRBD1
cdr3_aa: CATSGQASNQPQHF
cdr3_nt: TGTGCCACCTCCGGACAGGCTAGCAATCAGCCCCAGCATTTT

j_call: TRBJ1-5
clone_size: -
v_call: TRBV19
d_call: TRBD1
cdr3_aa: CASRPTGYGNQPQHF
cdr3_nt: TGTGCCAGTAGGCCGACAGGGTACGGCAATCAGCCCCAGCATTTT

j_call: TRBJ2-2
clone_size: -
v_call: TRBV7-2
d_call: TRBD1
cdr3_aa: CASSLPGGTGELFF
cdr3_nt: TGTGCCAGCAGCTTACCAGGGGGCACCGGGGAGCTGTTTTTT

j_call: TRBJ2-3
clone_size: once
v_call: TRBV20-1
d_call: TRBD2
cdr3_aa: CSASTPTSGTSTDTQYF
cdr3_nt: TGCAGTGCTAGTACCCCAACTAGCGGGACATCTACAGATACGCAGTATTTT

j_call: TRBJ2-3
clone_size: -
v_call: TRBV29-1
d_call: -
cdr3_aa: CSVEDGGDTQYF
cdr3_nt: TGCAGCGTTGAAGACGGGGGAGATACGCAGTATTTT

j_call: TRBJ1-2
clone_size: -
v_call: TRBV28
d_call: -
cdr3_aa: CASSLSLGRGYTF
cdr3_nt: TGTGCCAGCAGTTTATCCTTGGGACGGGGCTACACCTTC

j_call: TRBJ2-1
clone_size: -
v_call: TRBV9
d_call: TRBD2
cdr3_aa: CASSDSPGLASKEQFF
cdr3_nt: TGTGCCAGCAGCGATTCTCCGGGACTAGCGTCGAAAGAGCAGTTCTTC

j_call: TRBJ2-6
clone_size: -
v_call: TRBV4-2
d_call: -
cdr3_aa: CASSQDPRVISGANVLTF
cdr3_nt: TGTGCCAGCAGCCAAGATCCTCGGGTTATCTCTGGGGCCAACGTCCTGACTTTC

j_call: TRBJ2-2
clone_size: -
v_call: TRBV5-4
d_call: -
cdr3_aa: CASSWEGGGTGELFF
cdr3_nt: TGTGCCAGCAGCTGGGAGGGGGGAGGCACCGGGGAGCTGTTTTTT

j_call: TRBJ1-6
clone_size: -
v_call: TRBV7-2
d_call: -
cdr3_aa: CASSLAFNPTAKWSSYNSPLHF
cdr3_nt: TGTGCCAGCAGCTTAGCGTTTAACCCAACAGCAAAATGGAGCTCCTATAATTCACCCCTCCACTTT

j_call: TRBJ2-2
clone_size: -
v_call: TRBV4-2
d_call: TRBD1
cdr3_aa: CASSQDGTGGNTGELFF
cdr3_nt: TGTGCCAGCAGCCAAGACGGGACAGGGGGGAACACCGGGGAGCTGTTTTTT

j_call: TRBJ2-3
clone_size: -
v_call: TRBV24-1
d_call: -
cdr3_aa: CATSVGSRAGRTDTQYF
cdr3_nt: TGTGCCACCAGTGTAGGATCGAGGGCAGGGAGGACAGATACGCAGTATTTT

j_call: TRBJ1-2
clone_size: -
v_call: TRBV6-5
d_call: TRBD1
cdr3_aa: CASSYRGTGDPADF
cdr3_nt: TGTGCCAGCAGTTACCGCGGGACAGGGGATCCGGCCGACTTC

j_call: TRBJ1-1
clone_size: -
v_call: TRBV6-5
d_call: -
cdr3_aa: CASSLGRKNTEAFF
cdr3_nt: TGTGCCAGCAGTTTGGGAAGGAAGAACACTGAAGCTTTCTTT

j_call: TRBJ1-4
clone_size: -
v_call: TRBV9
d_call: -
cdr3_aa: CASSPRPTSTNEKLFF
cdr3_nt: TGTGCCAGCAGCCCGCGTCCCACGTCAACTAATGAAAAACTGTTTTTT

j_call: TRBJ1-2
clone_size: once
v_call: TRBV20-1
d_call: -
cdr3_aa: CSAGVGYTF
cdr3_nt: TGCAGTGCTGGCGTTGGCTACACCTTC

j_call: TRBJ1-5
clone_size: -
v_call: TRBV19
d_call: TRBD1
cdr3_aa: CASSTGGYDSNQPQHF
cdr3_nt: TGTGCCAGTAGTACAGGGGGTTACGATAGCAATCAGCCCCAGCATTTT